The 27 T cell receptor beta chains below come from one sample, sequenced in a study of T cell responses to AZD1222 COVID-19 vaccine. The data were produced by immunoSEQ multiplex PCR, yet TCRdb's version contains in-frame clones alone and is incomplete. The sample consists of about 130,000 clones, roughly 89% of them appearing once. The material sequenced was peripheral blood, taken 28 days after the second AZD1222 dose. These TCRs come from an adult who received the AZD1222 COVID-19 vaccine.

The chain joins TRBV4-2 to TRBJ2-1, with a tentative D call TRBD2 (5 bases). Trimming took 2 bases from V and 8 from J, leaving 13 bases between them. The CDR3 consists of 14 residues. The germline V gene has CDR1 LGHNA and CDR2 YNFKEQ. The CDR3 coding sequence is TGTGCCAGCAGCCAACAGCGGCGTGGGGATGAGCAGTTCTTC. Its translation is CASSQQRRGDEQFF.

The CDR3 spells CASSSGTAYGYTF. The CDR3, as DNA: TGTGCCAGCAGTTCCGGGACAGCATATGGCTACACCTTC. V gene TRBV27 combines with J gene TRBJ1-2, with 7 bases matching TRBD1. The ends lost 4 bases at V and 5 bases at J; junction bases unmatched: 4. CDR3 size: 13 residues. The germline V gene has CDR1 MNHEY and CDR2 SMNVEV (reference sequence).

CDR3 bases: TGTGCCAGCCGGGGGGCTGATGAAAAACTGTTTTTT. Its protein product is CASRGADEKLFF. The chain combines TRBV6-5 with TRBJ1-4; D may be TRBD1 (6 bases). This CDR3 is 12 amino acids long. From germline, CDR1 is MNHEY and CDR2 SVGAGI. The germline V and J ends were trimmed by 8 bases and 6 bases, with 10 bases remaining between them.

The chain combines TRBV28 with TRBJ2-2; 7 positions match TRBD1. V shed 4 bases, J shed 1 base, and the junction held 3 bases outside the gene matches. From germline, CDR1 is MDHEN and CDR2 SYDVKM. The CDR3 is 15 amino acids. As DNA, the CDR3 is TGTGCCAGCAGTTGGAGGACAGGGAACACCGGGGAGCTGTTTTTT. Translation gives CASSWRTGNTGELFF.

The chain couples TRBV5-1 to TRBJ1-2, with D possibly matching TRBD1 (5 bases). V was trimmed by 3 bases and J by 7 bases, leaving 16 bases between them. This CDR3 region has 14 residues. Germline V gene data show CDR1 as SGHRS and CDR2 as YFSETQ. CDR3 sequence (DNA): TGCGCCAGCAGCTGGGGGTCGGGACTTGCTGGCTACACCTTC. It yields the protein CASSWGSGLAGYTF.

The CDR3 sequence: CASSVWGPNSPLHF. As DNA, the CDR3 is TGTGCCAGCAGTGTTTGGGGGCCGAATTCACCCCTCCACTTT. This chain joins TRBV2 and TRBJ1-6; D is perhaps TRBD1 (6 bases). This CDR3 is 14 amino acids long. The germline V and J ends were trimmed by 4 bases and 7 bases, with 11 bases remaining between them. Germline CDR1 and CDR2: SNHLY and FYNNEI.

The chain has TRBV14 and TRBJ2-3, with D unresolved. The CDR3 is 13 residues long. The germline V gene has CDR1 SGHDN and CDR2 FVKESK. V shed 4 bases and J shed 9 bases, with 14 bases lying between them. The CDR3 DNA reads TGTGCCAGCAGCCTGGGATTAGCAAAAACGCAGTATTTT. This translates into CASSLGLAKTQYF.

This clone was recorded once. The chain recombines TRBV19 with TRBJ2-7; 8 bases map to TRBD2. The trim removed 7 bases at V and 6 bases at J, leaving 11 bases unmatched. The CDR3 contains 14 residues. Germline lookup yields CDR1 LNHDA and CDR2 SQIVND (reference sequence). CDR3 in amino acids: CASNLGRGAGEQYF. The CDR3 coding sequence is TGTGCCAGTAACCTTGGGCGGGGGGCCGGCGAGCAGTACTTC.

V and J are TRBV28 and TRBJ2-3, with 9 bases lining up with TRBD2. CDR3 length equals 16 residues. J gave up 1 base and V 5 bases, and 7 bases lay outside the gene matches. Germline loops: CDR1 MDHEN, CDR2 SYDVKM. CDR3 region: CASSEIAGVGTDTQYF. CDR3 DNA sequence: TGTGCCAGCAGTGAAATAGCGGGAGTTGGCACAGATACGCAGTATTTT.

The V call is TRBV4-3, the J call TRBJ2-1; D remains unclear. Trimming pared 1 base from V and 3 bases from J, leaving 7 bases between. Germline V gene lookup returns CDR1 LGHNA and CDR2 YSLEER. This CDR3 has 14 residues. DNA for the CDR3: TGCGCCAGCAGCCAAGGGGGTTTCTACAATGAGCAGTTCTTC. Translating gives CASSQGGFYNEQFF.

The CDR3 loop reads CASSYFTGGGDGYTF. CDR3 DNA: TGTGCCAGCAGTTACTTTACAGGGGGCGGCGATGGCTACACCTTC. The chain employs TRBV6-2 or TRBV6-3 and TRBJ1-2; 9 positions agree with TRBD1. The V gene end was trimmed by 1 base and the J gene end by 6 bases; junction bases not matched to a gene: 6. CDR3 length equals 15 residues. Germline V gene data show CDR1 as MNHEY and CDR2 as SVGEGT.

Written as DNA, the CDR3 is TGTGCCAGCAGCGGGGACTCCTCGAACACCGGGGAGCTGTTTTTT. This encodes CASSGDSSNTGELFF. V gene TRBV6-5 combines with J gene TRBJ2-2, with D tentatively TRBD2 (6 bases). The V end lost 6 bases, the J end lost 0 bases, and 11 bases lay between the germline ends. Germline CDR1 is MNHEY and CDR2 is SVGAGI. This CDR3 comprises 15 residues.

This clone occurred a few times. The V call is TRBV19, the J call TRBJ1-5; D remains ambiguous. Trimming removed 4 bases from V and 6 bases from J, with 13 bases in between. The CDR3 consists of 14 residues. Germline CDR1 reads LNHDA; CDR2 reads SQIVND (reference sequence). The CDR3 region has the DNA TGTGCCAGTAGTAATGCCTCACCGGGTCAGCCCCAGCATTTT. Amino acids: CASSNASPGQPQHF.

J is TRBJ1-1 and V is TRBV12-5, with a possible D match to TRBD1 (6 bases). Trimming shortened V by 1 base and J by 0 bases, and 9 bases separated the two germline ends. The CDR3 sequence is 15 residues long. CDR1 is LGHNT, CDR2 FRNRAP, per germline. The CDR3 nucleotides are TGTGCTAGTGGTTTGGGGCAGGGGCTGAACACTGAAGCTTTCTTT. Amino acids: CASGLGQGLNTEAFF.

In DNA form, the CDR3 reads TGTGCCAGCAGCTTACTAGGGGGCGGCTACACCTTC. This gives the protein CASSLLGGGYTF. The chain recombines TRBV11-2 with TRBJ1-2; 7 nucleotides agree with TRBD1. Trimming at V came to 2 bases and at J to 8 bases, leaving 2 bases not matched to a gene. The CDR3 contains 12 residues. CDR1 is SGHAT, CDR2 FQNNGV, per germline.

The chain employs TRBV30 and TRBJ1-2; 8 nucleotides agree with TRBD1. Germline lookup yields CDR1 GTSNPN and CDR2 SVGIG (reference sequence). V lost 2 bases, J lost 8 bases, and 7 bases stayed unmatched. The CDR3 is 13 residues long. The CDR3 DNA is TGTGCCTGGAGTCGCACAGGGGGGTTCGGCTACACCTTC. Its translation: CAWSRTGGFGYTF. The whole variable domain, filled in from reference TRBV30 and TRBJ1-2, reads SQTIHQWPATLVQPVGSPLSLECTVEGTSNPNLYWYRQAAGRGLQLLFYSVGIGQISSEVPQNLSASRPQDRQFILSSKKLLLSDSGFYLCAWSRTGGFGYTFGSGTRLTVV.

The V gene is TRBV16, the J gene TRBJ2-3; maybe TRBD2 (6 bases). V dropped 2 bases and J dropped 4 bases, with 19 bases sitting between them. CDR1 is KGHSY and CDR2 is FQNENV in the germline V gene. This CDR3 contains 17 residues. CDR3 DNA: TGTGCCAGCAGCCAAATCGTTGGCGGGACGACCTCAGATACGCAGTATTTT. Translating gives CASSQIVGGTTSDTQYF.

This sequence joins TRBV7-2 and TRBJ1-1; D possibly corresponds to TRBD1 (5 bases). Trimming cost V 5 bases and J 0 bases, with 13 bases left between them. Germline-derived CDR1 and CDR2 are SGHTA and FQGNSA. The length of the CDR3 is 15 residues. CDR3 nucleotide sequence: TGTGCCAGCAGCGGAGAGACAGCGCTGAACACTGAAGCTTTCTTT. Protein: CASSGETALNTEAFF.

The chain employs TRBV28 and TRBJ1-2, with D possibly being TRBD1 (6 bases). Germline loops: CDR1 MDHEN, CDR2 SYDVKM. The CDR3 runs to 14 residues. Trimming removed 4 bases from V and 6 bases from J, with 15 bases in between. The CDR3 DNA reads TGTGCCAGCAGTTCCAGGAGGGGGTCTGATGGCTACACCTTC. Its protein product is CASSSRRGSDGYTF.

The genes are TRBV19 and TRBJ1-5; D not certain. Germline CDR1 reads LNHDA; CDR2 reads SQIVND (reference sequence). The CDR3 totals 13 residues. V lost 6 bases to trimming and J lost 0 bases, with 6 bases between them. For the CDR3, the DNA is TGTGCCAGTAGGTGGAATAGCAATCAGCCCCAGCATTTT. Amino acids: CASRWNSNQPQHF. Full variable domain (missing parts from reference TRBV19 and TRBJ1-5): DGGITQSPKYLFRKEGQNVTLSCEQNLNHDAMYWYRQDPGQGLRLIYYSQIVNDFQKGDIAEGYSVSREKKESFPLTVTSAQKNPTAFYLCASRWNSNQPQHFGDGTRLSIL.

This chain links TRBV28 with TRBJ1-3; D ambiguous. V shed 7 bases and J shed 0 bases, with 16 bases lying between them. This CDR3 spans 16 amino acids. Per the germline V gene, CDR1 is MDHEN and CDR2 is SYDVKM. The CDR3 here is CASTVARAGSGNTIYF. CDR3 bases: TGTGCCAGCACCGTAGCTCGCGCAGGCTCTGGAAACACCATATATTTT.

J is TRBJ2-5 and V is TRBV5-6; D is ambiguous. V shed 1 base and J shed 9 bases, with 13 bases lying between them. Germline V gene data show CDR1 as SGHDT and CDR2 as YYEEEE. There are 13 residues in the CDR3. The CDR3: CASSLILYGAQYF. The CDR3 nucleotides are TGTGCCAGCAGCTTGATTCTGTACGGTGCCCAGTACTTC.

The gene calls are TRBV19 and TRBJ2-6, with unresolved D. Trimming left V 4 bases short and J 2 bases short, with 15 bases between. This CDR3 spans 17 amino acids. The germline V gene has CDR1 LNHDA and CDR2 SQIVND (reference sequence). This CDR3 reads CASSTLNALTGANVLTF. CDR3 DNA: TGTGCCAGTAGTACCCTTAACGCCTTGACTGGGGCCAACGTCCTGACTTTC. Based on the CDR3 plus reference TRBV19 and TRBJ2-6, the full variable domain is DGGITQSPKYLFRKEGQNVTLSCEQNLNHDAMYWYRQDPGQGLRLIYYSQIVNDFQKGDIAEGYSVSREKKESFPLTVTSAQKNPTAFYLCASSTLNALTGANVLTFGAGSRLTVL.

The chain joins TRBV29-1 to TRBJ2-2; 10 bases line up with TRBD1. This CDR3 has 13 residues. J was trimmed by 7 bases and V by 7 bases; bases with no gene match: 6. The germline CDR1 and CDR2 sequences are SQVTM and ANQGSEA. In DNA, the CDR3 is TGCAGCGGACAGGGGGCGCGAGGCGGGGAGCTGTTTTTT. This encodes CSGQGARGGELFF.

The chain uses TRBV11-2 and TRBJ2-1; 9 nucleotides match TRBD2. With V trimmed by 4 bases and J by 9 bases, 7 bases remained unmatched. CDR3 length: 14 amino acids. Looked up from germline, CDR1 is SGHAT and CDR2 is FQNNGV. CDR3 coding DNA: TGTGCCAGCAGCTCGATTAGCGGGGGCGGTGAGCAGTTCTTC. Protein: CASSSISGGGEQFF. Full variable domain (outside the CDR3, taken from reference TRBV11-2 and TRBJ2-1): EAGVAQSPRYKIIEKRQSVAFWCNPISGHATLYWYQQILGQGPKLLIQFQNNGVVDDSQLPKDRFSAERLKGVDSTLKIQPAKLEDSAVYLCASSSISGGGEQFFGPGTRLTVL.

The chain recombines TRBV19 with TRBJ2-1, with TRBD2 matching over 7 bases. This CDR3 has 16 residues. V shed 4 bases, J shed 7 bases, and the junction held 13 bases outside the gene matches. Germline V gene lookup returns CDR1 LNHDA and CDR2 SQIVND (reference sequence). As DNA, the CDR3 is TGTGCCAGTAGTAAACGCCCTGGGCTAGCGGCTAATGAGCAGTTCTTC. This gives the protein CASSKRPGLAANEQFF.

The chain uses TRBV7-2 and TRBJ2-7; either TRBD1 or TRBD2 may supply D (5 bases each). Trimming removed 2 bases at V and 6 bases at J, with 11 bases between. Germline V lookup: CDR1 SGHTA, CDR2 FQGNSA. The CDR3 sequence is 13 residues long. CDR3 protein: CASSLPRGVEQYF. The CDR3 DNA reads TGTGCCAGCAGCTTACCGAGAGGGGTCGAGCAGTACTTC.